This section outlines one TCR beta chain sequence together with its context. The sample belongs to a study of OX40 agonist ivuxolimab in advanced cancers. TCRdb keeps only in-frame clones here, not all; method: immunoSEQ multiplex PCR. The sample has 45,000 to 55,000 clones, 75% to 85% seen once. Trimming took 2 bases from V and 5 from J, leaving 10 bases between them. CDR1 is SGHRS and CDR2 is YFSETQ in the germline V gene. CDR3 length: 13 amino acids. This sequence joins TRBV5-1 and TRBJ2-5; no clear D. The material was CD4+ or CD8+ T cells sorted from blood, obtained in a trial of the OX40 agonist ivuxolimab. This clonotype was obtained from an adult with an advanced solid tumor such as melanoma, head and neck, liver or kidney cancer. CDR3 sequence (DNA): TGCGCCAGCAGCTTAGACCTCAGGGAGACCCAGTACTTC. It encodes CASSLDLRETQYF.